Listed here are 16 T cell receptor beta chains from one sample, sequenced in a study of blood T cell repertoires in COVID-19 (TCRdb year 2020). The library was built by means of the immunoSEQ multiplex PCR assay. The table was pulled from immuneACCESS by TCRdb, which kept in-frame rearrangements only. Such tables lose some clones; where checked, under half of the loss comes from unresolved V genes, and the rest has no known cause. In all, the sample holds under 200,000 clones, and roughly four fifths of those were seen once. Of the sample, 10% to 15% falls within the top ten clones. Sequences were obtained from PBMCs or T cells enriched from blood (not recorded which). The receptor source for this set is a man aged 45-65 years who had recovered from COVID-19.

Only one count was recorded for this clone. The chain is built from TRBV29-1 and TRBJ1-4; D is ambiguous. The germline V and J ends were trimmed by 7 bases and 4 bases, with 13 bases remaining between them. This CDR3 spans 13 amino acids. From germline, CDR1 is SQVTM and CDR2 ANQGSEA. CDR3 in amino acids: CSARWANNEKLFF. The CDR3 nucleotides read TGCAGCGCCCGCTGGGCCAATAATGAAAAACTGTTTTTT.

The chain has TRBV29-1 and TRBJ1-1; the D is unclear. Germline V lookup: CDR1 SQVTM, CDR2 ANQGSEA. The CDR3 loop spans 12 amino acids. Trimming took off 5 bases at V and 0 bases at J, with 7 bases between the two ends. The CDR3, as DNA: TGCAGCGTTCAACAAATGAACACTGAAGCTTTCTTT. This encodes CSVQQMNTEAFF.

The J gene is TRBJ1-1, the V gene TRBV7-9, with TRBD1 matching 7 bases. This CDR3 region has 15 residues. Trimming removed 5 bases from V and 0 bases from J; junction bases left unmatched: 6. Per germline, CDR1 SEHNR and CDR2 FQNEAQ (reference sequence). The CDR3 reads CASSHGQVLNTEAFF. The CDR3 DNA reads TGTGCCAGCAGCCACGGACAGGTTTTGAACACTGAAGCTTTCTTT.

This clone was seen just once. The chain carries TRBV27 and TRBJ1-4, with 12 bases identical to TRBD1. Per germline, CDR1 MNHEY and CDR2 SMNVEV (reference sequence). The CDR3 totals 18 residues. V shed 1 base, J shed 4 bases, and the junction held 7 bases outside the gene matches. The DNA for the CDR3 is TGTGCCAGCAGTTTATATAAGGGACAGGGGGCGAGTAATGAAAAACTGTTTTTT. This encodes CASSLYKGQGASNEKLFF.

The V call is TRBV7-9, the J call TRBJ2-3; a weak D match, TRBD2 (5 bases). The CDR3 consists of 15 residues. Germline V gives CDR1 SEHNR, CDR2 FQNEAQ (reference sequence). V lost 5 bases and J lost 0, with 12 bases in between. The CDR3 nucleotides are TGTGCCAGCAGCCGAGAGGGCCGTAGCACAGATACGCAGTATTTT. Residues: CASSREGRSTDTQYF.

V gene TRBV2 combines with J gene TRBJ1-5; D unclear. The length of the CDR3 is 14 residues. CDR1 SNHLY and CDR2 FYNNEI come from the germline V gene. V was pared by 4 bases and J by 0 bases, with 7 bases between. The CDR3 DNA reads TGTGCCAGCAGTGGAGGGAATAGCAATCAGCCCCAGCATTTT. Amino acids: CASSGGNSNQPQHF.

The rearrangement joins TRBV7-2 to TRBJ2-7; a weak D match, TRBD1 (5 bases). Trimming pared 5 bases from V and 0 bases from J, leaving 11 bases between. The CDR3 consists of 14 residues. Germline V gene lookup returns CDR1 SGHTA and CDR2 FQGNSA. The DNA for the CDR3 is TGTGCCAGCAGCGACTGGGGCGTCTCCTACGAGCAGTACTTC. It specifies CASSDWGVSYEQYF. Variable domain in full (rest from reference TRBV7-2 and TRBJ2-7): GAGVSQSPSNKVTEKGKDVELRCDPISGHTALYWYRQSLGQGLEFLIYFQGNSAPDKSGLPSDRFSAERTGGSVSTLTIQRTQQEDSAVYLCASSDWGVSYEQYFGPGTRLTVT.

V is TRBV27 and J is TRBJ1-6; possibly TRBD1 for D (5 bases). CDR3 length: 15 amino acids. Per the germline V gene, CDR1 is MNHEY and CDR2 is SMNVEV (reference sequence). Trimming took 0 bases from V and 7 from J, leaving 10 bases between them. The CDR3 nucleotides are TGTGCCAGCAGTTTATCCCCACAGGCAAATTCACCCCTCCACTTT. Protein product: CASSLSPQANSPLHF.

Details on this clone: At the DNA level, this CDR3 is encoded by other sequences in the same sample as well. V and J are TRBV19 and TRBJ1-5; weak D call: TRBD1 (6 bases). Germline CDR1 reads LNHDA; CDR2 reads SQIVND (reference sequence). The CDR3 is made up of 15 amino acids. V was clipped by 6 bases and J by 3 bases, with 15 bases between them. CDR3 residues: CASSLRDRSNQPQHF. The CDR3 nucleotides are TGTGCCAGTAGCCTAAGAGACAGGTCCAATCAGCCCCAGCATTTT.

The V and J genes are TRBV15 and TRBJ1-2, with 8 bases lining up with TRBD1. The trim removed 3 bases at V and 2 bases at J, leaving 8 bases unmatched. The CDR3 totals 16 residues. The germline CDR1 and CDR2 sequences are LNHNV and YYDKDF (reference sequence). CDR3 amino acids: CATSSGTRDRNYGYTF. The CDR3 coding sequence is TGTGCCACCAGCAGTGGCACCCGGGACAGGAACTATGGCTACACCTTC.

The V gene is TRBV5-1, the J gene TRBJ1-4; D is ambiguous. The germline CDR1 and CDR2 sequences are SGHRS and YFSETQ. V gave up 1 base and J gave up 8 bases, with 15 bases separating them. CDR3 length: 15 residues. This CDR3 reads CASSLTPKSGEKLFF. CDR3 sequence (DNA): TGCGCCAGCAGCTTGACCCCCAAATCAGGCGAAAAACTGTTTTTT.

J is TRBJ1-2 and V is TRBV6-6; unclear D gene. The CDR3 is 15 residues long. Germline V gives CDR1 MNHNY, CDR2 SVGAGI (reference sequence). V dropped 0 bases and J dropped 2 bases, with 10 bases sitting between them. The CDR3 DNA reads as TGTGCCAGCAGTTACTCTACCAGGATAAACTATGGCTACACCTTC. Its protein is CASSYSTRINYGYTF.

The rearrangement uses TRBV2 and TRBJ1-2; D perhaps matches TRBD1 (6 bases). This CDR3 has 13 amino acids. Germline V lookup: CDR1 SNHLY, CDR2 FYNNEI. The V and J ends lost 3 bases and 7 bases respectively, with 12 bases between them. The CDR3, as DNA: TGTGCCAGCAGTGAGCAGGGGCGCTCTGGCTACACCTTC. Its protein is CASSEQGRSGYTF. Looking up the rest from reference TRBV2 and TRBJ1-2 gives the full variable domain: EPEVTQTPSHQVTQMGQEVILRCVPISNHLYFYWYRQILGQKVEFLVSFYNNEISEKSEIFDDQFSVERPDGSNFTLKIRSTKLEDSAMYFCASSEQGRSGYTFGSGTRLTVV.

The chain combines TRBV19 with TRBJ2-2; D gene ambiguous. Germline V gene sequence: CDR1 LNHDA, CDR2 SQIVND (reference sequence). Between the trimmed V and J ends, which lost 2 bases and 8 bases, there was a span of 9 bases. This CDR3 is built from 13 residues. The CDR3 region is CASSIRVRGELFF. As DNA, the CDR3 is TGTGCCAGTAGTATACGGGTCCGGGGGGAGCTGTTTTTT.

The genes are TRBV4-2 and TRBJ2-3; tentatively, D is TRBD1 (6 bases). The CDR3 contains 18 residues. CDR1 is LGHNA, CDR2 YNFKEQ, per germline. Trimming cost V 2 bases and J 1 base, with 19 bases left between them. In DNA form, the CDR3 reads TGTGCCAGCAGCCAAAAGGGCAGCCGGGACACCGGCACAGATACGCAGTATTTT. It is translated as CASSQKGSRDTGTDTQYF.

V and J are TRBV6-5 and TRBJ1-2; tentatively, D is TRBD1 (6 bases). V lost 6 bases to trimming and J lost 3 bases, with 14 bases between them. CDR3 size: 14 residues. Germline V lookup: CDR1 MNHEY, CDR2 SVGAGI. The CDR3 DNA follows: TGTGCCAGCAGGGGGAGACAGGCTCACTATGGCTACACCTTC. Encoded protein: CASRGRQAHYGYTF.